The present TCR beta chain was sequenced within a study of PD-L1 blockade in urothelial cancer. Across the study: At 3 weeks (second dose) and 6 weeks after starting treatment, blood was analyzed.

The CDR3 spans 15 residues. The ends lost 3 bases at V and 0 bases at J; junction bases unmatched: 1. Germline-derived CDR1 and CDR2 are MGHRA and YSYEKL. The sample's time point: pretreatment peripheral blood. The repertoire was sequenced with immunoSEQ multiplex PCR; TCRdb's copy has only in-frame clones and lacks some. This table has tens of thousands of clones, 82% appearing once. J is TRBJ1-4 and V is TRBV4-1; 7 bases map to TRBD1. Specimen: PBMCs, collected around atezolizumab (anti-PD-L1) treatment. This TCR was sampled from a man aged 55-75 years with urothelial cancer. The CDR3, as DNA: TGCGCCAGCAGCCATACAGGGGCAACTAATGAAAAACTGTTTTTT. Translated, it gives CASSHTGATNEKLFF.